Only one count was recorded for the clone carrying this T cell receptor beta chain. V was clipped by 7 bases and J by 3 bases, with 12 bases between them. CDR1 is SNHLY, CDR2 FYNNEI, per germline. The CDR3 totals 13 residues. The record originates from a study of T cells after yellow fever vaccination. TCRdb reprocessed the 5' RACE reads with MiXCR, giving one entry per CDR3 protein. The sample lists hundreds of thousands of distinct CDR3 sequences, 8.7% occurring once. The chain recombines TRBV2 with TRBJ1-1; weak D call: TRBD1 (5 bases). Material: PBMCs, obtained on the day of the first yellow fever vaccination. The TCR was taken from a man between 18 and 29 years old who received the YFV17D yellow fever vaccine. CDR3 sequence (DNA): TGTGCCAGCATTGACAGTACCTACACTGAAGCTTTCTTT. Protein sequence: CASIDSTYTEAFF.